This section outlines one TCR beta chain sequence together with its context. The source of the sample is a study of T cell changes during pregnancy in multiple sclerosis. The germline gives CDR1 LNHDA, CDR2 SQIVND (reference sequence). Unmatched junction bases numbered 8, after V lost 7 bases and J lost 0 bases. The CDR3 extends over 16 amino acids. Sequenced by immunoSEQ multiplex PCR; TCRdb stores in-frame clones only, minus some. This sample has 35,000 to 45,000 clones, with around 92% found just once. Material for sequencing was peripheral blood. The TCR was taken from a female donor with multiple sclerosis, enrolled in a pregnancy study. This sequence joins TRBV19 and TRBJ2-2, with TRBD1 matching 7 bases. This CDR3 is CASTPPGQSNTGELFF. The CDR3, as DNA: TGTGCCAGTACCCCTCCGGGACAGTCGAACACCGGGGAGCTGTTTTTT. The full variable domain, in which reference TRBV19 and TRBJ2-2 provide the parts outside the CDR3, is DGGITQSPKYLFRKEGQNVTLSCEQNLNHDAMYWYRQDPGQGLRLIYYSQIVNDFQKGDIAEGYSVSREKKESFPLTVTSAQKNPTAFYLCASTPPGQSNTGELFFGEGSRLTVL.